These 30 T cell receptor beta chains originate from one sample sequenced in a study of T cell responses to AZD1222 COVID-19 vaccine. TCRdb's table, derived via immunoSEQ multiplex PCR, lists solely in-frame clones and lacks some. Of 180,000 or so clones in the sample, about 93% were seen once. Sequencing used peripheral blood, obtained on day 0 of AZD1222 vaccination. These receptors all stem from an adult in good health.

The rearrangement links TRBV15 to TRBJ1-5; possible D gene TRBD1, 5 bases. V dropped 2 bases and J dropped 5 bases, with 10 bases sitting between them. Germline V CDR1 and CDR2: LNHNV, YYDKDF (reference sequence). The CDR3 extends over 14 amino acids. Here the CDR3 DNA reads TGTGCCACCAGCAGATACAGGAGTTATCAGCCCCAGCATTTT. Its translation is CATSRYRSYQPQHF.

In nucleotides, the CDR3 is TGTGCCAGCAGTTTAATCCGGGACTACGAGCAGTACTTC. Translated, it gives CASSLIRDYEQYF. The rearrangement joins TRBV12-3 or TRBV12-4 to TRBJ2-7, with D maybe TRBD2 (5 bases). The V gene lost 2 bases and the J gene lost 3 bases, with 8 bases spanning the gap. The CDR3 length is 13 residues.

V gene TRBV28 combines with J gene TRBJ2-7, with D tentatively TRBD1 (6 bases). The CDR3 extends over 13 amino acids. Germline V lookup: CDR1 MDHEN, CDR2 SYDVKM. V was clipped by 4 bases and J by 1 base, with 8 bases between them. The DNA of the CDR3 is TGTGCCAGCAGTTCCCAGGGGTCCTACGAGCAGTACTTC. It specifies CASSSQGSYEQYF. Full variable domain (remainder filled in from reference TRBV28 and TRBJ2-7): DVKVTQSSRYLVKRTGEKVFLECVQDMDHENMFWYRQDPGLGLRLIYFSYDVKMKEKGDIPEGYSVSREKKERFSLILESASTNQTSMYLCASSSQGSYEQYFGPGTRLTVT.

The J gene is TRBJ1-1, the V gene TRBV28; unclear D gene. CDR3 length equals 12 residues. Trimming took 6 bases from V and 0 from J, leaving 5 bases between them. Germline V gene sequence: CDR1 MDHEN, CDR2 SYDVKM. The CDR3 DNA reads TGTGCCAGCAGGCAGCTGAACACTGAAGCTTTCTTT. This sequence encodes CASRQLNTEAFF.

This chain joins TRBV4-1 and TRBJ1-2, with unresolved D. V gave up 0 bases and J gave up 4 bases, with 9 bases separating them. This CDR3 has 14 amino acids. Germline lookup yields CDR1 MGHRA and CDR2 YSYEKL. The CDR3 loop reads CASSQDSHRYGYTF. The CDR3 nucleotides read TGCGCCAGCAGCCAAGATTCACACCGCTATGGCTACACCTTC.

The V gene is TRBV5-4, the J gene TRBJ1-1; no clear D gene. V dropped 0 bases and J dropped 9 bases, with 9 bases sitting between them. The CDR3 consists of 12 residues. Germline loops: CDR1 SGHNT, CDR2 YYREEE (reference sequence). The CDR3, as DNA: TGTGCCAGCAGCTTGGCTCGGGGTCAAGCTTTCTTT. Translated, it gives CASSLARGQAFF.

This chain connects TRBV27 to TRBJ1-3; the D gene is possibly TRBD1 (5 bases). Germline CDR1 and CDR2: MNHEY and SMNVEV (reference sequence). V was clipped by 8 bases and J by 4 bases, with 15 bases between them. The CDR3 has 14 residues. The CDR3 here is CASRRGSSGNTIYF. CDR3 bases: TGTGCCAGCCGGCGGGGCTCATCGGGAAACACCATATATTTT.

This clone was picked up one time. CDR3 nucleotides: TGTGCCAGCAGCCCCCAAGGCCGGGGACAAGAGACCCAGTACTTC. This codes for CASSPQGRGQETQYF. The chain recombines TRBV7-9 with TRBJ2-5; tentative D call: TRBD2 (5 bases). Germline CDR1 SEHNR, CDR2 FQNEAQ (reference sequence). Trimming stripped 5 bases from V and 2 bases from J, with 15 bases between. CDR3 length equals 15 residues.

The chain is built from TRBV16 and TRBJ1-4; D is ambiguous. The CDR3 extends over 14 amino acids. CDR1 and CDR2 (germline): KGHSY, FQNENV. The V and J ends lost 3 bases and 8 bases respectively, with 13 bases between them. In nucleotides, the CDR3 is TGTGCCAGCAGCCACGTAGGGATTGGAGAAAAACTGTTTTTT. Encoded protein: CASSHVGIGEKLFF.

The genes are TRBV2 and TRBJ1-5; TRBD1 matches 8 bases. Trimming took 1 base from V and 5 from J; bases not matched to a gene: 4. The CDR3 sequence is 15 residues long. The V gene's germline CDR1 is SNHLY and CDR2 FYNNEI. The CDR3 bases are TGTGCCAGCAGTGAAGGGGGACAGGTGCATCAGCCCCAGCATTTT. It codes for CASSEGGQVHQPQHF. The whole variable domain, filled in from reference TRBV2 and TRBJ1-5, reads EPEVTQTPSHQVTQMGQEVILRCVPISNHLYFYWYRQILGQKVEFLVSFYNNEISEKSEIFDDQFSVERPDGSNFTLKIRSTKLEDSAMYFCASSEGGQVHQPQHFGDGTRLSIL.

This clone has a handful of counts. The CDR3 protein is CASSVDSYSNQPQHF. CDR3 nucleotides: TGTGCCAGCAGCGTTGACAGCTATAGCAATCAGCCCCAGCATTTT. The chain has TRBV7-8 and TRBJ1-5; D is perhaps TRBD1 (5 bases). Germline V gives CDR1 SGHVS, CDR2 FQNEAQ. This CDR3 region has 15 residues. Deletions cut 5 bases from V and 0 bases from J, with 11 bases between.

This clone was recorded a few times. The chain joins TRBV6-5 to TRBJ2-3, with D unclear. The germline gives CDR1 MNHEY, CDR2 SVGAGI. The CDR3 is 15 residues long. Trimming took off 1 base at V and 4 bases at J, with 12 bases between the two ends. The CDR3 DNA reads as TGTGCCAGCAGTTACTGGTCTGGAATTCCAGATACGCAGTATTTT. Encoded protein: CASSYWSGIPDTQYF.

The CDR3, as DNA: TGCGCCAGCAGCTTGGACGGGAGCTCCTACGAGCAGTACTTC. Its protein is CASSLDGSSYEQYF. The rearrangement uses TRBV5-1 and TRBJ2-7, with TRBD2 as a possible D gene (6 bases). Germline values: CDR1 SGHRS, CDR2 YFSETQ. The CDR3 is 14 amino acids. The V gene lost 0 bases and the J gene lost 0 bases, with 7 bases spanning the gap.

The CDR3 bases are TGTGCCAGCATTCAAACCCTAGGGTATAATTCACCCCTCCACTTT. Amino acids: CASIQTLGYNSPLHF. This sequence joins TRBV2 and TRBJ1-6; no reliable D call. The CDR3 is 15 amino acids. The ends were cut back, 7 bases at V and 4 bases at J, with 14 bases in the middle. Per the germline V gene, CDR1 is SNHLY and CDR2 is FYNNEI.

V usage is TRBV10-1 and J usage is TRBJ1-2; 10 positions match TRBD1. The V segment lost 6 bases and the J segment 2 bases; nucleotides outside the gene matches: 6. In germline, CDR1 is WNHNN, CDR2 SYGVQD (reference sequence). The CDR3 contains 15 residues. This CDR3 is CASSGGQGTNYGYTF. In nucleotides, the CDR3 is TGCGCCAGCAGCGGGGGACAGGGGACCAACTATGGCTACACCTTC.

This sequence joins TRBV2 and TRBJ1-1, with D possibly being TRBD1 (5 bases). Germline V gene data show CDR1 as SNHLY and CDR2 as FYNNEI. V lost 8 bases to trimming and J lost 8 bases, with 18 bases between them. This CDR3 comprises 13 residues. CDR3 sequence: CASALKGNGEAFF. The CDR3 bases are TGTGCCAGCGCCCTGAAGGGGAACGGGGAAGCTTTCTTT.

The chain uses TRBV19 and TRBJ1-5; D gene unclear. Germline CDR1 reads LNHDA; CDR2 reads SQIVND (reference sequence). V lost 5 bases and J lost 3, with 8 bases in between. The length of the CDR3 is 13 residues. CDR3: CASSDVPNQPQHF. CDR3 in DNA: TGTGCCAGTAGTGACGTCCCCAATCAGCCCCAGCATTTT.

This chain joins TRBV2 and TRBJ1-4, with a possible D match to TRBD1 (6 bases). The CDR3 has 14 amino acids. CDR1 and CDR2 (germline): SNHLY, FYNNEI. V gave up 8 bases and J gave up 7 bases, with 17 bases separating them. CDR3 loop: CASGLGGRSEKLFF. The CDR3 DNA sequence: TGTGCCAGCGGGTTGGGGGGGCGCTCTGAAAAACTGTTTTTT.

The CDR3 loop is CASSLWDSFTGELFF. CDR3 sequence (DNA): TGTGCCAGCAGCTTGTGGGACAGCTTCACCGGGGAGCTGTTTTTT. V is TRBV7-2 and J is TRBJ2-2; 7 nucleotides match TRBD1. CDR3 length: 15 residues. Germline V gene lookup returns CDR1 SGHTA and CDR2 FQGNSA. J gave up 4 bases and V 3 bases, and 5 bases lay outside the gene matches.

The rearrangement uses TRBV7-9 and TRBJ1-2; TRBD1 matches at 8 bases. V was pared by 3 bases and J by 4 bases, with 10 bases of the junction left unmatched. CDR3 length: 16 residues. The germline V gene encodes CDR1 SEHNR and CDR2 FQNEAQ (reference sequence). The CDR3 protein is CASSFPTGEVGYGYTF. The CDR3 DNA is TGTGCCAGCAGCTTCCCGACAGGGGAAGTTGGCTATGGCTACACCTTC.

V gene TRBV12-5 combines with J gene TRBJ1-1; no reliable D call. V was cut by 2 bases and J by 0 bases, with 4 bases left in between. Germline CDR1 reads LGHNT; CDR2 reads FRNRAP. The CDR3 extends over 13 amino acids. The chain's CDR3 is CASGLKLNTEAFF. In nucleotides, the CDR3 is TGTGCTAGTGGTTTGAAGCTGAACACTGAAGCTTTCTTT. Supplemented by reference TRBV12-5 and TRBJ1-1, the full variable domain reads DARVTQTPRHKVTEMGQEVTMRCQPILGHNTVFWYRQTMMQGLELLAYFRNRAPLDDSGMPKDRFSAEMPDATLATLKIQPSEPRDSAVYFCASGLKLNTEAFFGQGTRLTVV.

V and J are TRBV5-1 and TRBJ2-3; no definite D call. Per the germline V gene, CDR1 is SGHRS and CDR2 is YFSETQ. This CDR3 has 13 amino acids. V was shortened by 0 bases and J by 2 bases, with 4 bases between the two germline ends. CDR3 protein: CASSLEVTDTQYF. Written as DNA, the CDR3 is TGCGCCAGCAGCTTGGAAGTCACAGATACGCAGTATTTT.

This sequence joins TRBV12-3 or TRBV12-4 and TRBJ1-1; D gene unclear. CDR3 length: 13 amino acids. V was clipped by 2 bases and J by 0 bases, with 4 bases between them. CDR3 sequence: CASSLSLNTEAFF. CDR3 coding DNA: TGTGCCAGCAGTTTAAGCCTGAACACTGAAGCTTTCTTT.

The chain employs TRBV5-5 and TRBJ1-1, with 7 nucleotides matching TRBD1. The CDR3 loop spans 14 amino acids. Germline loops: CDR1 SGHKS, CDR2 YYEKEE (reference sequence). The V gene end was trimmed by 0 bases and the J gene end by 8 bases; junction bases not matched to a gene: 7. The CDR3 loop is CASSLGWGGGEAFF. CDR3 sequence (DNA): TGTGCCAGCAGCTTGGGGTGGGGAGGGGGCGAAGCTTTCTTT.

The CDR3 sequence is CASSPSIDRGGGQPQHF. The CDR3 bases are TGTGCCAGCAGTCCATCTATCGACAGGGGGGGTGGCCAGCCCCAGCATTTT. The chain is built from TRBV28 and TRBJ1-5; 9 nucleotides agree with TRBD1. Germline V gene data show CDR1 as MDHEN and CDR2 as SYDVKM. J lost 7 bases, V lost 5 bases, and 15 bases had no gene match. The CDR3 is 17 amino acids.

The genes are TRBV2 and TRBJ1-4, with D uncertain. The CDR3 length is 13 residues. Looked up from germline, CDR1 is SNHLY and CDR2 is FYNNEI. V gave up 6 bases and J gave up 4 bases, with 9 bases separating them. The CDR3 reads CASRSEFNEKLFF. The CDR3 nucleotides read TGTGCCAGCAGGTCAGAGTTTAATGAAAAACTGTTTTTT. The whole variable domain, remainder taken from reference TRBV2 and TRBJ1-4, is EPEVTQTPSHQVTQMGQEVILRCVPISNHLYFYWYRQILGQKVEFLVSFYNNEISEKSEIFDDQFSVERPDGSNFTLKIRSTKLEDSAMYFCASRSEFNEKLFFGSGTQLSVL.

The genes are TRBV10-3 and TRBJ2-2; a weak D match, TRBD1 (6 bases). Germline CDR1 ENHRY, CDR2 SYGVKD. Trimming cost V 3 bases and J 0 bases, with 17 bases left between them. This CDR3 spans 18 amino acids. The CDR3 region is CAISESIPGHTNTGELFF. In DNA form, the CDR3 reads TGTGCCATCAGTGAATCCATACCGGGACATACGAACACCGGGGAGCTGTTTTTT.

The V call is TRBV11-2, the J call TRBJ1-4; TRBD1 matches 9 bases. This CDR3 is 15 amino acids long. V shed 5 bases, J shed 7 bases, and the junction held 8 bases outside the gene matches. Germline-derived CDR1 and CDR2 are SGHAT and FQNNGV. CDR3 in DNA: TGTGCCAGCAGCGTAGCCGGGACAGGGCTTGAAAAACTGTTTTTT. This codes for CASSVAGTGLEKLFF.

The J gene is TRBJ1-1, the V gene TRBV18, with no clear D. The CDR3 length is 15 residues. Trimming pared 4 bases from V and 1 base from J, leaving 13 bases between. Germline CDR1 is KGHSH and CDR2 is LQKENI. CDR3 loop: CASSHPGLWNTEAFF. CDR3 in DNA: TGTGCCAGCTCACACCCTGGTCTCTGGAACACTGAAGCTTTCTTT.

Note on this clone: The same CDR3 can be traced to other DNA sequences in this sample. The chain employs TRBV7-9 and TRBJ2-7; 8 bases align to TRBD1. The CDR3 has 13 amino acids. V trimming: 3 bases; J trimming: 2 bases; junction bases outside the gene matches: 0. The germline gives CDR1 SEHNR, CDR2 FQNEAQ (reference sequence). The CDR3 here is CASSLDRAYEQYF. The CDR3 nucleotides are TGTGCCAGCAGCTTGGACAGGGCCTACGAGCAGTACTTC.